Listed here are 9 T cell receptor beta chains from one sample, sequenced in a study of blood T cell repertoires in COVID-19. Profiled with immunoSEQ multiplex PCR; TCRdb holds only in-frame clones, not every one. This sample carries about 170,000 clones, more than 65% of them seen once, and the ten largest clones take roughly 10%. The specimen was peripheral blood. The receptors stem from a man between 65 and 85 years old with active or convalescent COVID-19.

The chain couples TRBV5-5 to TRBJ2-3; tentatively, D is TRBD1 (5 bases). The CDR3 covers 14 residues. Germline V lookup: CDR1 SGHKS, CDR2 YYEKEE (reference sequence). V was clipped by 2 bases and J by 5 bases, with 12 bases between them. DNA of the CDR3: TGTGCCAGCAGCTTTCCCTGGGGCGTAGATACGCAGTATTTT. Translating gives CASSFPWGVDTQYF.

For this clone: An end of the junction does not agree with germline; a read error may underlie this. The rearrangement links TRBV2 to TRBJ2-1, with D tentatively TRBD2 (6 bases). Germline assignment: CDR1 SNHLY and CDR2 FYNNEI. The CDR3 length is 15 residues. CDR3 bases: TGTGCCGGCAGGAGGGTAGCGGCCTCCTACAATGAGCAGTTCTTC. It encodes CAGRRVAASYNEQFF.

The chain couples TRBV11-2 to TRBJ2-7; TRBD1 matches at 8 bases. V lost 4 bases and J lost 12; bases outside the gene matches: 5. In germline, CDR1 is SGHAT, CDR2 FQNNGV. The CDR3 is 11 amino acids. CDR3 sequence: CASSSGTGVYF. The CDR3 DNA follows: TGTGCCAGCAGCTCTGGGACAGGTGTGTACTTC.

This chain uses TRBV9 with TRBJ1-4, with 10 bases fitting TRBD1. Germline trimming cut 4 bases from V and 7 bases from J; bases unmatched to any gene: 10. Per the germline V gene, CDR1 is SGDLS and CDR2 is YYNGEE. The CDR3 length is 16 residues. The CDR3 DNA reads as TGTGCCAGCAGCCCCCGACAGGGGGCGATACCTGAAAAACTGTTTTTT. Translation: CASSPRQGAIPEKLFF.

This chain uses TRBV5-1 with TRBJ1-2, with TRBD1 as a possible D gene (6 bases). CDR3 size: 18 residues. Germline V gene lookup returns CDR1 SGHRS and CDR2 YFSETQ. V shed 4 bases and J shed 0 bases, with 22 bases lying between them. DNA of the CDR3: TGCGCCAGCAGCCTGGGGGCGAACAGGCGTCAAGCTAACTATGGCTACACCTTC. It translates to CASSLGANRRQANYGYTF.

This chain joins TRBV29-1 and TRBJ2-5, with D maybe TRBD1 (6 bases). The CDR3 has 13 amino acids. V was clipped by 4 bases and J by 0 bases, with 9 bases between them. CDR1 SQVTM and CDR2 ANQGSEA come from the germline V gene. CDR3 region: CSVVRTDQETQYF. The CDR3 region has the DNA TGCAGCGTTGTTAGGACAGACCAAGAGACCCAGTACTTC. The whole variable domain, remainder taken from reference TRBV29-1 and TRBJ2-5, is SAVISQKPSRDICQRGTSLTIQCQVDSQVTMMFWYRQQPGQSLTLIATANQGSEATYESGFVIDKFPISRPNLTFSTLTVSNMSPEDSSIYLCSVVRTDQETQYFGPGTRLLVL.

The V gene is TRBV5-1, the J gene TRBJ2-3; 8 nucleotides match TRBD2. The CDR3 is 16 amino acids. The J segment lost 3 bases and the V segment lost 0 bases, leaving 6 bases of the junction unmatched. Germline loops: CDR1 SGHRS, CDR2 YFSETQ. The DNA for the CDR3 is TGCGCCAGCAGCTTGGGAGGAGCGGGAGTAACAGATACGCAGTATTTT. Its protein product is CASSLGGAGVTDTQYF.

The CDR3 DNA reads as TGTGCCAGCAGTTCACTAGCGGGCAGCTCCTACAATGAGCAGTTCTTC. Its translation: CASSSLAGSSYNEQFF. J is TRBJ2-1 and V is TRBV28, with 9 bases identical to TRBD2. The V segment lost 4 bases and the J segment 0 bases; nucleotides outside the gene matches: 4. Per the germline V gene, CDR1 is MDHEN and CDR2 is SYDVKM. The length of the CDR3 is 16 residues.

This sequence joins TRBV2 and TRBJ1-5; 10 positions match TRBD1. Trimming removed 5 bases from V and 7 bases from J; junction bases left unmatched: 5. The CDR3 sequence is 14 residues long. CDR1 SNHLY and CDR2 FYNNEI come from the germline V gene. The CDR3 is CASSSGTGVQPQHF. The CDR3 DNA follows: TGTGCCAGCAGTTCCGGGACAGGGGTACAGCCCCAGCATTTT.